Below, 5 T cell receptor beta chains from the same sample are listed, as sequenced in a study of blood T cell repertoires in COVID-19. Data came from immunoSEQ multiplex PCR; TCRdb stores just in-frame clones and leaves some out. The table includes about 300,000 clones, roughly 80% detected once. Sequencing was performed on peripheral blood. The source is a human donor with COVID-19, enrolled during active disease. The donor label of this sample is uncertain.

The V gene is TRBV11-3, the J gene TRBJ2-7; the D is unclear. The CDR3 consists of 11 residues. Trimming left V 5 bases short and J 4 bases short, with 6 bases between. Germline V gives CDR1 SGHNT, CDR2 YENEEA. As DNA, the CDR3 is TGTGCCAGCAGCGCAGGATACGAGCAGTACTTC. Protein sequence: CASSAGYEQYF.

This chain links TRBV4-3 with TRBJ1-1; TRBD1 aligns across 7 bases. The CDR3 has 18 amino acids. J lost 0 bases, V lost 4 bases, and 14 bases had no gene match. Germline CDR1 LGHNA, CDR2 YSLEER. The CDR3 loop is CASSLSSGGNGMNTEAFF. For the CDR3, the DNA is TGCGCCAGCAGCCTTTCCTCAGGGGGGAACGGGATGAACACTGAAGCTTTCTTT.

This chain links TRBV5-1 with TRBJ2-2; 7 nucleotides agree with TRBD1. The CDR3 length is 15 residues. Germline V CDR1 and CDR2: SGHRS, YFSETQ. The V and J ends lost 3 bases and 2 bases, in that order; junction bases with no gene match: 4. Written as DNA, the CDR3 is TGCGCCAGCAGCTCGGACAGGACAAACACCGGGGAGCTGTTTTTT. Encoded protein: CASSSDRTNTGELFF.

V usage is TRBV29-1 and J usage is TRBJ2-7; 7 nucleotides line up with TRBD2. The CDR3 has 14 amino acids. Trimming cost V 4 bases and J 2 bases; bases outside gene matches: 8. Germline V lookup: CDR1 SQVTM, CDR2 ANQGSEA. The CDR3 coding sequence is TGCAGCGTTGTTAGAGCGGGGCAGCCCTACGAGCAGTACTTC. This sequence encodes CSVVRAGQPYEQYF.

This chain's CDR3 is CASTRGLAGHEVNNEQFF. The DNA for the CDR3 is TGTGCCAGCACCAGAGGTCTAGCGGGCCATGAAGTTAACAATGAGCAGTTCTTC. This rearrangement joins TRBV7-9 to TRBJ2-1; 8 bases are a match to TRBD2. Germline loops: CDR1 SEHNR, CDR2 FQNEAQ (reference sequence). The CDR3 has 18 residues. The ends lost 7 bases at V and 5 bases at J; junction bases unmatched: 19.